The entry that follows covers one T cell receptor beta chain sequence. Donation came from healthy HIV-negative adults that had no recent acute infections or vaccinations. A CD45RA+ naive subset and a CD45RA-negative memory subset were split from CD4+ cells. For sorted subsets, approximately 0.2 ug DNA per replicate equaled around 28,000 T cell genomes. Sequencing was performed with immunoSEQ multiplex PCR; in TCRdb, only in-frame clones are kept and a portion is missing. The table records more than 2 million clones, over 85% of them present only once. This specimen comes from a study of shared clonotypes between healthy human individuals. Sequencing input: naive CD4+ T cells sorted from blood. Regarding subset: CD45RA+ positively selected. This sequence originates from a man aged 18 to 35 in good health.

CDR3 sequence (DNA): TGTGCCAGCTCACCAAACTTGCAAGAGACCCAGTACTTC. It codes for CASSPNLQETQYF. The genes are TRBV18 and TRBJ2-5; no clear D gene. The CDR3 extends over 13 amino acids. Germline values: CDR1 KGHSH, CDR2 LQKENI. V was shortened by 2 bases and J by 2 bases, with 6 bases between the two germline ends.